Detailed here is one T cell receptor beta chain. Antigen specificity is unknown. Isolation of CD4+ T cells took place after about nine days of culture. The CDR3 contains 15 residues. Per germline, CDR1 LGHNA and CDR2 YSLEER. Trimming cost V 4 bases and J 0 bases, with 12 bases left between them. This sample was included in a study of vaccination effects on CD4 cells after COVID-19. Profiled with immunoSEQ multiplex PCR; TCRdb holds only in-frame clones, not every one. The sample includes 50,000 to 75,000 clones, 65% to 80% of them seen just once. This chain joins TRBV4-3 and TRBJ1-1; the D is unclear. The receptor's source is a human donor who received a COVID-19 vaccine. The starting material was CD4+ T cells from PBMCs cultured without peptide, obtained before COVID-19 vaccination. For the CDR3, the DNA is TGCGCCAGCAGCCCCCAAGAAGGGTTGAACACTGAAGCTTTCTTT. Its translation is CASSPQEGLNTEAFF.